A selection of T cell receptor beta chains follows, all from one sample in a study of blood T cell repertoires in COVID-19. Libraries were prepared by immunoSEQ multiplex PCR; TCRdb keeps only in-frame clonotypes and omits some of them. The data hold fewer than 150,000 clones, with 80% to 90% observed a single time. Source material: peripheral blood. These receptors came from a man aged 35 to 55 with acute or convalescent COVID-19. The CDR3 runs from the conserved cysteine through the conserved F or W.

TRBV3-1/TRBV3-2 | CASSQQTGNTEAFF
TRBV6-2/TRBV6-3 | CASSYGSTATYEQYF
TRBV7-3 | CASSRTSGGADTQYF
TRBV12-5 | CASGLVQGGGEKLFF
TRBV2 | CASSEWGGAANTEAFF
TRBV4-3 | CASSQTNADRELFF
TRBV19 | CASSTGTGRNEKLFF
TRBV3-1/TRBV3-2 | CASSLDRGDFNEQFF
TRBV6-5 | CASSLYTGELFF
TRBV19 | CASKFRANTEAFF
TRBV28 | CASSPPTGSTEAFF
TRBV5-1 | CASSFGQGHGLNTEAFF
TRBV6-6 | CASSYSPPGVNYGYTF
TRBV18 | CASSPGGINTEAFF
TRBV7-8 | CASSLQLANYNEQFF
TRBV18 | CASSPPARTGLFGYTF
TRBV12-5 | CASGLVNRGYGYTF
TRBV19 | CASRVGGRSGELFF
TRBV3-1/TRBV3-2 | CASSRGGDSPLHF
TRBV7-2 | CASSFGLEVYEQYF
TRBV9 | CASSVSAGGTDTQYF
TRBV15 | CATSRDTDSWGSEKLFF
TRBV4-1 | CASSQASTRGSADTQYF
TRBV13 | CASSLGTGLPGYTF
TRBV13 | CASSTRQASTIYF
TRBV4-1 | CASSQNTGTDTQYF
TRBV21-1 | CASSKARSSGANVLTF
TRBV24-1 | CATSDPGLAGGPNSYNEQFF
TRBV7-9 | CASSSITSKETQYF
TRBV5-1 | CASSFQAAGGLITGNTIYF
TRBV19 | CASSAHRGVLTNEKLFF
TRBV13 | CASSPPLRGVEETQYF
TRBV25-1 | CASSNVGGLNEKLFF
TRBV10-1 | CASPGLAGGFGELFF
TRBV6-4 | CASSEVSGGIPDTQYF
TRBV19 | CASSIEVEGHGYTF
TRBV2 | CASTWGQWNTEAFF
TRBV2 | CASRGPGQGAGFGTEAFF
TRBV14 | CASSQWASGASPDTQYF
TRBV7-9 | CASSLVGGPYEQYF
TRBV29-1 | CSVEDILGGQGAYGYTF
TRBV11-2 | CASSLLIGTVAKNIQYF
TRBV27 | CASSLSEGWTQYF
TRBV3-1/TRBV3-2 | CASSQESRGYNEQFF
TRBV28 | CASRKGQGGSYGYTF
TRBV19 | CASSMGRGFSNQPQHF
TRBV20-1 | CSASRTGGYANTGELFF
TRBV5-1 | CASVVGSPNTGELFF
TRBV19 | CASNEGDTYNEQFF
TRBV2 | CASTDTDTQYF
TRBV24-1 | CATRRGPSSTGELFF
TRBV4-2 | CASSQDDREDSPLHF
TRBV13 | CASSSGLAQADTQYF
TRBV20-1 | CSASLRDSNTGELFF
TRBV27 | CASSSPGENIQYF
TRBV5-6 | CASSLIRDSSYNSPLHF
TRBV9 | CASSVGGVGEQYF
TRBV27 | CASRTAPDTYNEQFF
TRBV6-5 | CASKGGVNSPLHF